A single sample is the source of the 23 T cell receptor beta chains below, sequenced in a study of blood T cell repertoires in COVID-19. Only in-frame clones appear in the TCRdb table, and some are missing; sequencing was by immunoSEQ multiplex PCR. This sample has under 200,000 clones, with 76% found just once. The sequencing sample was made of peripheral blood. The source of these receptors is a woman aged 80 or older with acute or convalescent COVID-19.

The chain joins TRBV6-1 to TRBJ2-1; 7 bases agree with TRBD1. Germline V gene sequence: CDR1 MNHNS, CDR2 SASEGT. The CDR3 is 17 residues long. With 8 bases clipped from V and 0 bases from J, the junction kept 13 bases outside the gene matches. The CDR3 loop reads CASGGGKGQASYNEQFF. CDR3 DNA sequence: TGTGCCAGCGGTGGGGGAAAAGGACAGGCCTCCTACAATGAGCAGTTCTTC.

This sequence joins TRBV3-1 (or the pseudogene TRBV3-2) and TRBJ2-3; 9 positions agree with TRBD2. The germline V gene has CDR1 LGHDT and CDR2 YNNKEL (reference sequence). Unmatched junction bases numbered 5, after V lost 7 bases and J lost 0 bases. CDR3 length equals 15 residues. CDR3 sequence (DNA): TGTGCCAGCACCTCCGGGACTAGCAGCACAGATACGCAGTATTTT. This encodes CASTSGTSSTDTQYF.

Only a few counts were recorded for this clone. The chain employs TRBV19 and TRBJ1-2, with D tentatively TRBD1 (6 bases). Germline values: CDR1 LNHDA, CDR2 SQIVND (reference sequence). This CDR3 has 13 residues. V was pared by 6 bases and J by 2 bases, with 10 bases between. The CDR3 coding sequence is TGTGCCAGTAGAATGGACAGCAACTATGGCTACACCTTC. This sequence encodes CASRMDSNYGYTF.

This chain links TRBV5-1 with TRBJ2-2, with a possible D match to TRBD1 (6 bases). This CDR3 region has 16 residues. Trimming left V 4 bases short and J 0 bases short, with 13 bases between. The germline V gene has CDR1 SGHRS and CDR2 YFSETQ. The CDR3 DNA is TGCGCCAGCAGCCCCCCTACAGGGCCGAACACCGGGGAGCTGTTTTTT. The encoded protein is CASSPPTGPNTGELFF.

This sequence joins TRBV5-1 and TRBJ2-7; D is possibly TRBD2 (5 bases). The CDR3 contains 14 residues. Trimming took off 4 bases at V and 2 bases at J, with 13 bases between the two ends. Germline assignment: CDR1 SGHRS and CDR2 YFSETQ. In DNA form, the CDR3 reads TGCGCCAGCAGCGTTTTGGACTTTACCTACGAGCAGTACTTC. Its protein product is CASSVLDFTYEQYF.

J is TRBJ2-7 and V is TRBV12-3 or TRBV12-4, with 9 bases fitting TRBD1. The CDR3 is 13 amino acids. Unmatched junction bases numbered 3, after V lost 3 bases and J lost 6 bases. CDR3 DNA: TGTGCCAGCAGTTTTAGGACAGGGGTCGAGCAGTACTTC. Its translation: CASSFRTGVEQYF.

The chain joins TRBV7-2 to TRBJ1-5; a possible D gene is TRBD1 (6 bases). V lost 5 bases, J lost 6 bases, and 17 bases lay in between. The germline CDR1 and CDR2 sequences are SGHTA and FQGNSA. CDR3 size: 15 residues. CDR3 residues: CASSQTGTLPQPQHF. The CDR3 DNA reads as TGTGCCAGCAGCCAAACCGGGACACTACCTCAGCCCCAGCATTTT.

The table lists this clone with a few counts. The CDR3 coding sequence is TGTGCCAGCAGCTTGGGACAGGCCCAATCCGGGGCCAACGTCCTGACTTTC. Residues: CASSLGQAQSGANVLTF. The chain has TRBV7-8 and TRBJ2-6; 8 bases line up with TRBD1. The CDR3 is 17 residues long. V lost 3 bases to trimming and J lost 4 bases; unmatched junction nucleotides: 8. Germline assignment: CDR1 SGHVS and CDR2 FQNEAQ.

The chain couples TRBV7-8 to TRBJ1-2, with D unclear. CDR1 and CDR2 (germline): SGHVS, FQNEAQ. The CDR3 has 15 residues. V lost 0 bases, J lost 4 bases, and 12 bases lay in between. The CDR3 DNA follows: TGTGCCAGCAGCTTAGCAGAGGGAGGAGGCTATGGCTACACCTTC. Translated: CASSLAEGGGYGYTF.

The rearrangement links TRBV6-5 to TRBJ2-1; 8 nucleotides align to TRBD2. The CDR3 has 16 amino acids. The V segment lost 0 bases and the J segment 2 bases; nucleotides outside the gene matches: 3. Germline lookup yields CDR1 MNHEY and CDR2 SVGAGI. The CDR3 loop is CASSYSAGAPYNEQFF. For the CDR3, the DNA is TGTGCCAGCAGTTACTCAGCGGGGGCCCCCTACAATGAGCAGTTCTTC.

The rearrangement uses TRBV4-3 and TRBJ2-2, with D perhaps matching TRBD2 (7 bases). Germline CDR1 LGHNA, CDR2 YSLEER. The V end was cut by 1 base, the J end by 0 bases, with 18 bases between. The CDR3 spans 19 residues. CDR3 bases: TGCGCCAGCAGCCAAGCCGGGTCGGGGGGCGCTGCGAACACCGGGGAGCTGTTTTTT. Translation: CASSQAGSGGAANTGELFF.

J is TRBJ2-3 and V is TRBV29-1; 8 nucleotides line up with TRBD2. Germline CDR1 reads SQVTM; CDR2 reads ANQGSEA. Trimming took 4 bases from V and 3 from J; bases not matched to a gene: 12. CDR3 size: 16 residues. CDR3 sequence reads: CSVVSSREGGTDTQYF. In nucleotides, the CDR3 is TGCAGCGTTGTATCGAGTCGGGAGGGTGGTACAGATACGCAGTATTTT.

In its sample, this clone was seen once. The rearrangement uses TRBV19 and TRBJ2-1, with 10 bases aligning to TRBD2. V was pared by 2 bases and J by 9 bases, with 10 bases of the junction left unmatched. The CDR3 covers 16 residues. CDR1 and CDR2 from the germline V gene are LNHDA and SQIVND (reference sequence). CDR3 bases: TGTGCCAGTAGTATAATCCCCTCTAGCGGGGGATTTGAGCAGTTCTTC. Its translation: CASSIIPSSGGFEQFF.

This clone was picked up one time. V and J are TRBV6-5 and TRBJ1-1; D remains unclear. The CDR3 runs to 12 residues. Trimming took 6 bases from V and 5 from J, leaving 10 bases between them. In germline, CDR1 is MNHEY, CDR2 SVGAGI. For the CDR3, the DNA is TGTGCCAGCAGGGCCGTGGTTACTGAAGCTTTCTTT. This gives the protein CASRAVVTEAFF.

The genes are TRBV5-1 and TRBJ2-7; 7 bases line up with TRBD1. The CDR3 loop spans 18 amino acids. Per the germline V gene, CDR1 is SGHRS and CDR2 is YFSETQ. J gave up 2 bases and V 4 bases, and 18 bases lay outside the gene matches. CDR3 in DNA: TGCGCCAGCAGCCCCGGTCCCTCCGACAGGGCTTTAACCTACGAGCAGTACTTC. Its protein is CASSPGPSDRALTYEQYF.

This chain links TRBV9 with TRBJ2-7, with 14 bases identical to TRBD2. CDR3 length: 16 residues. J gave up 4 bases and V 3 bases, and 6 bases lay outside the gene matches. Germline CDR1 and CDR2: SGDLS and YYNGEE. The CDR3 loop is CASSAGLAGGRYEQYF. The CDR3 DNA follows: TGTGCCAGCAGCGCCGGACTAGCGGGAGGTCGATACGAGCAGTACTTC.

The CDR3 spells CASRGGSTLSYEQYF. CDR3 DNA: TGTGCCAGCCGTGGGGGGTCAACATTATCCTACGAGCAGTACTTC. V and J are TRBV6-6 and TRBJ2-7; perhaps TRBD2 as D (6 bases). V was clipped by 8 bases and J by 1 base, with 18 bases between them. This CDR3 contains 15 residues. CDR1 and CDR2 from the germline V gene are MNHNY and SVGAGI (reference sequence).

The V and J genes are TRBV3-1 (or the pseudogene TRBV3-2) and TRBJ2-1; TRBD2 aligns across 8 bases. After removal of 1 base from V and 6 bases from J, the junction contained 5 bases not matched to a gene. The CDR3 sequence is 15 residues long. Germline lookup yields CDR1 LGHDT and CDR2 YNNKEL (reference sequence). CDR3: CASSQGGGTFNEQFF. The CDR3 coding sequence is TGTGCCAGCAGCCAAGGCGGGGGGACTTTCAATGAGCAGTTCTTC.

J is TRBJ2-1 and V is TRBV5-1; TRBD2 aligns across 9 bases. J was trimmed by 6 bases and V by 2 bases; bases with no gene match: 6. Germline CDR1 and CDR2: SGHRS and YFSETQ. CDR3 size: 15 residues. The CDR3 reads CASSFGGGELNEQFF. CDR3 sequence (DNA): TGCGCCAGCAGCTTTGGCGGGGGGGAACTCAATGAGCAGTTCTTC.

The chain is built from TRBV6-1 and TRBJ1-2; D is possibly TRBD1 (6 bases). V was trimmed by 3 bases and J by 7 bases, leaving 15 bases between them. Per the germline V gene, CDR1 is MNHNS and CDR2 is SASEGT. The CDR3 loop spans 14 amino acids. CDR3 bases: TGTGCCAGCAGTGATGGTAGGGGGAAGGGTGGCTACACCTTC. This sequence encodes CASSDGRGKGGYTF.

This chain uses TRBV14 with TRBJ2-7, with D possibly being TRBD1 (5 bases). V shed 4 bases and J shed 2 bases, with 15 bases lying between them. The CDR3 contains 15 residues. CDR1 is SGHDN, CDR2 FVKESK, per germline. The CDR3 spells CASSREWGLPYEQYF. The CDR3 nucleotides are TGTGCCAGCAGCCGCGAATGGGGCCTCCCCTACGAGCAGTACTTC.

This clone appeared many times. The V call is TRBV11-2, the J call TRBJ1-1; D is unclear. V dropped 4 bases and J dropped 4 bases, with 22 bases sitting between them. The CDR3 is made up of 17 amino acids. Germline V gene lookup returns CDR1 SGHAT and CDR2 FQNNGV. The CDR3: CASSSFPHGFESTEAFF. For the CDR3, the DNA is TGTGCCAGCAGCTCTTTTCCCCACGGGTTTGAGTCCACTGAAGCTTTCTTT.

This chain links TRBV7-8 with TRBJ1-6; 9 bases are shared with TRBD1. The CDR3 extends over 16 amino acids. Germline loops: CDR1 SGHVS, CDR2 FQNEAQ. The trim removed 7 bases at V and 6 bases at J, leaving 10 bases unmatched. CDR3 DNA: TGTGCCAGCAAGGACAGGGGTCTCCTGGGTAATTCACCCCTCCACTTT. Translation: CASKDRGLLGNSPLHF.